The clone carrying this T cell receptor (beta chain) was observed a few times. Its antigen is currently unknown. CDR1 is ENHRY, CDR2 SYGVKD, per germline. Trimming at V came to 4 bases and at J to 2 bases, leaving 3 bases not matched to a gene. CDR3 length: 14 amino acids. Each donor was a healthy Caucasian individual from Russia, aged about 6 to 100. This specimen comes from a study of blood T cells in healthy people across ages. General observations from the study: Donor CMV status, an unknown factor, possibly confounded changes in expanded clonotypes. Researchers deemed the diversity estimates from one million T cells underestimates. More naive CD4+ cells and higher diversity marked long-lived donors relative to aged donors.

The use of a sample-barcoded 5' primer and a J-beta primer mix characterized a second PCR of about 7 to 12 cycles. A single record per CDR3 protein comes from TCRdb applying MiXCR to the 5' RACE reads. The sample carries hundreds of thousands of distinct CDR3 sequences, about 56% recorded once. The clonotype comes from a man aged 35 to 55 in good health. The rearrangement joins TRBV10-3 to TRBJ2-5; 8 nucleotides align to TRBD2. The source material was blood. The CDR3 sequence is CAISATSGQETQYF. CDR3 sequence (DNA): TGTGCCATCAGTGCAACTAGCGGTCAAGAGACCCAGTACTTC.